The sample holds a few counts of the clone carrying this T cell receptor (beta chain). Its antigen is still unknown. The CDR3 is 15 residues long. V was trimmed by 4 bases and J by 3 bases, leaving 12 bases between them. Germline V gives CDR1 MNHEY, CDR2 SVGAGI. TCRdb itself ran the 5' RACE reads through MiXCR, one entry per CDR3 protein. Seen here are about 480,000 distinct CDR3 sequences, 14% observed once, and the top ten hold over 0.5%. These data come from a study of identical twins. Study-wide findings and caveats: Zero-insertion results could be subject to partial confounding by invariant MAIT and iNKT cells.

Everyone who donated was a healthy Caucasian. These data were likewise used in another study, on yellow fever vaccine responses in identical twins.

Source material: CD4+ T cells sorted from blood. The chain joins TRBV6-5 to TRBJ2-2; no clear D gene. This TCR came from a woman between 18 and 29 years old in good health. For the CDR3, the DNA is TGTGCCAGCAGTTTCCAGAATTTGGACACCGGGGAGCTGTTTTTT. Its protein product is CASSFQNLDTGELFF.